These 16 T cell receptor beta chains came from one sample sequenced in a study of cytomegalovirus exposure and HLA in healthy donors. The PCR made use of 60 Vbeta and 13 Jbeta primers. TCRdb keeps only in-frame clones here, not all; method: immunoSEQ multiplex PCR. Counted here are hundreds of thousands of clones, about 89% occurring once; the ten biggest clones make up less than 1.2%. The specimen sequenced was PBMCs. These receptors were taken from a woman aged 18-29 years in good health and CMV-seronegative.

The chain combines TRBV7-9 with TRBJ1-2; D may be TRBD1 (5 bases). CDR1 and CDR2 (germline): SEHNR, FQNEAQ (reference sequence). V was cut by 1 base and J by 2 bases, with 11 bases left in between. CDR3 length equals 15 residues. The CDR3 protein is CASSLDDGGNYGYTF. In nucleotides, the CDR3 is TGTGCCAGCAGCTTAGACGATGGGGGGAACTATGGCTACACCTTC. The entire variable domain, with the rest obtained from reference TRBV7-9 and TRBJ1-2, is as follows: DTGVSQNPRHKITKRGQNVTFRCDPISEHNRLYWYRQTLGQGPEFLTYFQNEAQLEKSRLLSDRFSAERPKGSFSTLEIQRTEQGDSAMYLCASSLDDGGNYGYTFGSGTRLTVV.

V and J are TRBV29-1 and TRBJ2-3; 8 positions agree with TRBD2. The CDR3 runs 13 residues. CDR1 SQVTM and CDR2 ANQGSEA come from the germline V gene. Trimming at V came to 8 bases and at J to 1 base, leaving 5 bases not matched to a gene. In DNA form, the CDR3 reads TGCAGCCAATGGCGGGAGGGCACAGATACGCAGTATTTT. This codes for CSQWREGTDTQYF.

This rearrangement joins TRBV5-5 to TRBJ2-2; D is perhaps TRBD1 (7 bases). Per the germline V gene, CDR1 is SGHKS and CDR2 is YYEKEE (reference sequence). CDR3 length: 16 residues. The V and J ends lost 4 bases and 1 base respectively, with 14 bases between them. The chain's CDR3 is CASSPPGGLNTGELFF. CDR3 bases: TGTGCCAGCAGCCCCCCAGGGGGGCTGAACACCGGGGAGCTGTTTTTT.

The chain employs TRBV5-4 and TRBJ2-7; 9 nucleotides line up with TRBD2. The CDR3 spans 17 residues. Germline V lookup: CDR1 SGHNT, CDR2 YYREEE (reference sequence). The J segment lost 2 bases and the V segment lost 1 base, leaving 10 bases of the junction unmatched. CDR3 in DNA: TGTGCCAGCAGCTTGTTGAAACTAGCGGGTGGGGCCTACGAGCAGTACTTC. Protein product: CASSLLKLAGGAYEQYF.

This chain uses TRBV18 with TRBJ1-1; D is uncertain. The CDR3 spans 14 residues. The germline V gene has CDR1 KGHSH and CDR2 LQKENI. V was clipped by 6 bases and J by 1 base, with 12 bases between them. The CDR3 DNA sequence: TGTGCCAGCTCTCCCTTGGCGGCGAACACTGAAGCTTTCTTT. Protein: CASSPLAANTEAFF.

DNA for the CDR3: TGTGCCAGCAGCCAGACAGGCCCCTCCGCCTACGAGCAGTACTTC. Encoded protein: CASSQTGPSAYEQYF. The chain uses TRBV4-2 and TRBJ2-7; perhaps TRBD1 as D (6 bases). CDR1 LGHNA and CDR2 YNFKEQ come from the germline V gene. Trimming removed 3 bases from V and 2 bases from J, with 14 bases in between. The CDR3 loop spans 15 amino acids.

The chain joins TRBV18 to TRBJ2-7, with D uncertain. Trimming stripped 2 bases from V and 0 bases from J, with 5 bases between. Germline values: CDR1 KGHSH, CDR2 LQKENI. This CDR3 region has 13 residues. CDR3 DNA sequence: TGTGCCAGCTCACCAGTCAGCTCCTACGAGCAGTACTTC. Translation: CASSPVSSYEQYF.

The rearrangement joins TRBV2 to TRBJ1-5; tentative D call: TRBD1 (6 bases). Between the trimmed V and J ends, which lost 8 bases and 4 bases, there was a span of 15 bases. Germline CDR1 reads SNHLY; CDR2 reads FYNNEI. This CDR3 comprises 14 residues. CDR3: CASQQGRGNQPQHF. The CDR3 DNA follows: TGTGCCAGCCAGCAGGGGCGTGGGAATCAGCCCCAGCATTTT.

The J gene is TRBJ1-1, the V gene TRBV4-1, with unresolved D. V was clipped by 5 bases and J by 4 bases, with 20 bases between them. Germline loops: CDR1 MGHRA, CDR2 YSYEKL. The CDR3 contains 16 residues. This chain's CDR3 is CASSAIGEMAGTEAFF. In nucleotides, the CDR3 is TGCGCCAGCAGCGCGATCGGGGAGATGGCTGGCACTGAAGCTTTCTTT.

The V gene is TRBV10-1, the J gene TRBJ2-5; maybe TRBD2 (6 bases). The V and J ends lost 6 bases and 5 bases respectively, with 16 bases between them. This CDR3 contains 14 residues. Germline CDR1 is WNHNN and CDR2 is SYGVQD (reference sequence). The CDR3 sequence: CASRPGGTGETQYF. The CDR3 DNA reads TGCGCCAGCAGGCCCGGCGGGACGGGGGAGACCCAGTACTTC.

The chain recombines TRBV7-6 with TRBJ1-2; TRBD1 might be the D (6 bases). Trimming pared 5 bases from V and 3 bases from J, leaving 10 bases between. Germline values: CDR1 SGHVS, CDR2 FNYEAQ. CDR3 length: 13 residues. In DNA form, the CDR3 reads TGTGCCAGCAGCCTACAGGGTTACTATGGCTACACCTTC. Translated: CASSLQGYYGYTF. Drawing the rest from reference TRBV7-6 and TRBJ1-2, the complete variable domain is GAGVSQSPRYKVTKRGQDVALRCDPISGHVSLYWYRQALGQGPEFLTYFNYEAQQDKSGLPNDRFSAERPEGSISTLTIQRTEQRDSAMYRCASSLQGYYGYTFGSGTRLTVV.

This chain joins TRBV28 and TRBJ1-2, with TRBD1 identical over 8 bases. The CDR3 length is 17 residues. Germline trimming cut 7 bases from V and 0 bases from J; bases unmatched to any gene: 13. The germline CDR1 and CDR2 sequences are MDHEN and SYDVKM. CDR3: CASNRGGTGTSNYGYTF. CDR3 nucleotide sequence: TGTGCCAGCAATAGGGGCGGGACAGGTACCTCTAACTATGGCTACACCTTC.

Points on this clone: This same CDR3 is encoded by further DNA sequences in the sample. The chain couples TRBV5-1 to TRBJ1-2, with a possible D match to TRBD1 (5 bases). CDR3 length: 15 amino acids. V lost 0 bases and J lost 2, with 11 bases in between. CDR1 is SGHRS and CDR2 is YFSETQ in the germline V gene. This chain's CDR3 is CASSLVGARNYGYTF. CDR3 bases: TGCGCCAGCAGCTTGGTAGGGGCTAGGAACTATGGCTACACCTTC.

V is TRBV4-2 and J is TRBJ2-4; 7 nucleotides align to TRBD2. V dropped 1 base and J dropped 3; count of bases not matched to a gene: 6. This CDR3 has 16 residues. The germline gives CDR1 LGHNA, CDR2 YNFKEQ. CDR3 sequence reads: CASSQGAGEGKNIQYF. The CDR3 bases are TGTGCCAGCAGCCAAGGGGCGGGAGAGGGCAAAAACATTCAGTACTTC.

This clone was seen only a few times. The rearrangement uses TRBV12-2 and TRBJ2-5; the D call of TRBD2 is as the table states it, not checked on the DNA. TRBV12-2 is termed a pseudogene. The CDR3 is 15 amino acids. CDR3 nucleotides: TGTGCAAGTCGCTTATCCTATTTGCGGGGGGGGACCCAGTACTTC. Residues: CASRLSYLRGGTQYF.

The chain is built from TRBV7-3 and TRBJ2-1; 10 positions match TRBD2. The CDR3 spans 16 residues. Per germline, CDR1 SGHTA and CDR2 FQGTGA. The trim removed 3 bases at V and 9 bases at J, leaving 11 bases unmatched. CDR3 coding DNA: TGTGCCAGCAGCTTCTCGGGTCTAGCGGGAGAGGGTGAGCAGTTCTTC. The encoded protein is CASSFSGLAGEGEQFF.